Shown below are 18 T cell receptor beta chains from a single sample sequenced in a study of technical replicates of blood from a few donors. Libraries were prepared by immunoSEQ multiplex PCR; TCRdb keeps only in-frame clonotypes and omits some of them. Of about 80,000 clones listed, roughly 94% are singletons. Sequenced: T cells isolated from PBMCs. These receptors were collected from a human donor in good health.

The CDR3 spells CAISVGRETDTQYF. CDR3 sequence (DNA): TGTGCCATCAGTGTTGGGCGGGAGACAGATACGCAGTATTTT. The chain has TRBV10-3 and TRBJ2-3; 7 bases align to TRBD2. V was pared by 4 bases and J by 3 bases, with 4 bases of the junction left unmatched. Germline CDR1 reads ENHRY; CDR2 reads SYGVKD. The CDR3 is 14 residues long.

The chain uses TRBV19 and TRBJ2-7; D remains unclear. The CDR3 has 14 residues. The germline V and J ends were trimmed by 1 base and 2 bases, with 9 bases remaining between them. CDR1 and CDR2 (germline): LNHDA, SQIVND (reference sequence). The CDR3 coding sequence is TGTGCCAGTAGTATAGGGTACGGTCCCTACGAGCAGTACTTC. This codes for CASSIGYGPYEQYF. Looking up the rest from reference TRBV19 and TRBJ2-7 gives the full variable domain: DGGITQSPKYLFRKEGQNVTLSCEQNLNHDAMYWYRQDPGQGLRLIYYSQIVNDFQKGDIAEGYSVSREKKESFPLTVTSAQKNPTAFYLCASSIGYGPYEQYFGPGTRLTVT.

The V call is TRBV13, the J call TRBJ2-5; possible D gene TRBD2, 6 bases. Trimming left V 3 bases short and J 4 bases short, with 6 bases between. The CDR3 is 12 residues long. Germline V gene lookup returns CDR1 PRHDT and CDR2 FYEKMQ (reference sequence). CDR3 in amino acids: CASSFGGETQYF. In DNA, the CDR3 is TGTGCCAGCAGCTTCGGGGGAGAGACCCAGTACTTC.

The rearrangement joins TRBV10-3 to TRBJ1-1, with 7 bases that match TRBD1. V lost 10 bases and J lost 3; bases outside the gene matches: 11. CDR1 ENHRY and CDR2 SYGVKD come from the germline V gene. This CDR3 comprises 14 residues. CDR3 amino acids: CATARTGKDTEAFF. CDR3 in DNA: TGTGCCACCGCCCGGACAGGAAAAGACACTGAAGCTTTCTTT.

The genes are TRBV7-9 and TRBJ2-5; D might be TRBD1 (6 bases). The CDR3 runs 13 residues. Trimming shortened V by 5 bases and J by 4 bases, and 11 bases separated the two germline ends. The germline gives CDR1 SEHNR, CDR2 FQNEAQ (reference sequence). The CDR3 sequence: CASSATGLETQYF. DNA for the CDR3: TGTGCCAGCAGCGCAACAGGGCTAGAGACCCAGTACTTC.

The chain is built from TRBV29-1 and TRBJ2-1, with 11 positions matching TRBD2. Germline trimming cut 6 bases from V and 12 bases from J; bases unmatched to any gene: 7. The CDR3 length is 12 residues. Germline CDR1 is SQVTM and CDR2 is ANQGSEA. CDR3 loop: CSVTTSGTTQFF. In nucleotides, the CDR3 is TGCAGCGTGACGACTAGCGGGACGACGCAGTTCTTC.

This sequence joins TRBV11-2 and TRBJ2-7; 7 bases align to TRBD2. The germline CDR1 and CDR2 sequences are SGHAT and FQNNGV. The V and J ends lost 5 bases and 4 bases, in that order; junction bases with no gene match: 5. This CDR3 is built from 13 residues. The CDR3 reads CASSPGTTYEQYF. CDR3 coding DNA: TGTGCCAGCAGCCCTGGGACTACGTACGAGCAGTACTTC. The full variable domain, completed using reference TRBV11-2 and TRBJ2-7, is EAGVAQSPRYKIIEKRQSVAFWCNPISGHATLYWYQQILGQGPKLLIQFQNNGVVDDSQLPKDRFSAERLKGVDSTLKIQPAKLEDSAVYLCASSPGTTYEQYFGPGTRLTVT.

The chain links TRBV20-1 to TRBJ2-7; no firm D call. The CDR3 is 11 amino acids. Germline lookup yields CDR1 DFQATT and CDR2 SNEGSKA (reference sequence). Trimming removed 3 bases from V and 3 bases from J, with 6 bases in between. The CDR3 region is CSASTVYEQYF. As DNA, the CDR3 is TGCAGTGCTAGCACGGTCTACGAGCAGTACTTC.

A few counts support this clone. Compared with germline, one end of the junction differs, possibly owing to a read error. V gene TRBV14 combines with J gene TRBJ2-1; D may be TRBD1 (6 bases). CDR3 length: 15 amino acids. CDR1 is SGHDN and CDR2 is FVKESK in the germline V gene. The CDR3 loop is CASSPRGMPDNQQFF. CDR3 in DNA: TGTGCCAGCAGCCCCAGGGGAATGCCCGACAATCAGCAGTTCTTC.

The genes are TRBV19 and TRBJ2-7, with 7 bases matching TRBD2. Germline trimming cut 3 bases from V and 2 bases from J; bases unmatched to any gene: 10. In germline, CDR1 is LNHDA, CDR2 SQIVND (reference sequence). This CDR3 is built from 16 residues. CDR3 sequence reads: CASSILSASGTYEQYF. In nucleotides, the CDR3 is TGTGCCAGTAGTATCCTTTCGGCTAGCGGAACCTACGAGCAGTACTTC.

J is TRBJ2-1 and V is TRBV6-5; D is perhaps TRBD2 (6 bases). Deletions cut 0 bases from V and 7 bases from J, with 13 bases between. The germline gives CDR1 MNHEY, CDR2 SVGAGI. CDR3 length: 15 residues. The chain's CDR3 is CASSYSGAGRNEQFF. In nucleotides, the CDR3 is TGTGCCAGCAGTTACTCTGGGGCAGGGAGGAATGAGCAGTTCTTC.

This clone was picked up a small number of times. V gene TRBV5-1 combines with J gene TRBJ2-2, with TRBD2 matching over 7 bases. This CDR3 contains 14 residues. Germline lookup yields CDR1 SGHRS and CDR2 YFSETQ. The trim removed 7 bases at V and 3 bases at J, leaving 6 bases unmatched. The DNA for the CDR3 is TGCGCCAGCTCGGAGCGGGAATACACCGGGGAGCTGTTTTTT. The encoded protein is CASSEREYTGELFF.

The chain links TRBV6-6 to TRBJ1-1; possibly TRBD1 for D (5 bases). Trimming cost V 7 bases and J 6 bases, with 15 bases left between them. The germline V gene encodes CDR1 MNHNY and CDR2 SVGAGI (reference sequence). This CDR3 is built from 13 residues. The CDR3 loop is CASNPAGASEAFF. In DNA, the CDR3 is TGTGCCAGCAACCCAGCTGGGGCCTCTGAAGCTTTCTTT.

The V call is TRBV14, the J call TRBJ2-7; maybe TRBD1 (5 bases). The CDR3 has 13 amino acids. Germline-derived CDR1 and CDR2 are SGHDN and FVKESK. Trimming removed 4 bases from V and 2 bases from J, with 9 bases in between. Here the CDR3 DNA reads TGTGCCAGCAGCCCCAGGGAAACCTACGAGCAGTACTTC. As protein: CASSPRETYEQYF.

J is TRBJ2-5 and V is TRBV28, with TRBD1 identical over 7 bases. Germline CDR1 reads MDHEN; CDR2 reads SYDVKM. V lost 4 bases, J lost 5 bases, and 10 bases stayed unmatched. The length of the CDR3 is 15 residues. CDR3 bases: TGTGCCAGCAGTTCACCCCGTGACAGGGCGGAGACCCAGTACTTC. As protein: CASSSPRDRAETQYF.

V gene TRBV7-9 combines with J gene TRBJ1-1, with D unclear. This CDR3 spans 13 amino acids. Deletions cut 2 bases from V and 1 base from J, with 5 bases between. Germline CDR1 is SEHNR and CDR2 is FQNEAQ (reference sequence). CDR3 coding DNA: TGTGCCAGCAGCTTATCGTGGAACACTGAAGCTTTCTTT. Protein: CASSLSWNTEAFF.

The V and J genes are TRBV2 and TRBJ2-1; D is perhaps TRBD2 (5 bases). Germline assignment: CDR1 SNHLY and CDR2 FYNNEI. This CDR3 region has 13 residues. The V and J ends lost 8 bases and 7 bases respectively, with 15 bases between them. This chain's CDR3 is CASPNGVGNEQFF. The DNA of the CDR3 is TGTGCCAGCCCCAACGGGGTTGGAAATGAGCAGTTCTTC.

This clone was seen a single time. The chain is built from TRBV11-1 and TRBJ2-7; 7 bases fit TRBD1. This CDR3 has 13 residues. Trimming took 5 bases from V and 3 from J; bases not matched to a gene: 4. From germline, CDR1 is SGHAT and CDR2 FQDESV (reference sequence). The CDR3 bases are TGTGCCAGCAGCCCAGGGGGTAGCTACGAGCAGTACTTC. This sequence encodes CASSPGGSYEQYF. Together with reference TRBV11-1 and TRBJ2-7, the CDR3 gives the full variable domain: EAEVAQSPRYKITEKSQAVAFWCDPISGHATLYWYRQILGQGPELLVQFQDESVVDDSQLPKDRFSAERLKGVDSTLKIQPAELGDSAMYLCASSPGGSYEQYFGPGTRLTVT.